The 27 T cell receptor beta chains listed next were all sequenced from one sample in a study of post-analysis software for immune sequencing data. These receptors are not linked to any known antigen. Tagging with unique molecular identifiers was a feature of the TCR beta cDNA libraries. MiXCR, applied by TCRdb to the PCR reads, yields one record per CDR3 protein. The table includes a few hundred thousand distinct CDR3 sequences, 30% to 45% detected once. The study's findings and limits: There were a few TRBV segments more frequent in patients than controls, and TRBV5-6, TRBV5-1 and TRBV20-1 were among them.

The specimen sequenced was blood. These TCRs come from a girl aged 10 to 17 with multiple sclerosis.

The chain has TRBV6-2 or TRBV6-3 and TRBJ1-1; D is undetermined. Germline-derived CDR1 and CDR2 are MNHEY and SVGEGT. Trimming shortened V by 5 bases and J by 3 bases, and 7 bases separated the two germline ends. The CDR3 consists of 12 residues. CDR3 nucleotides: TGTGCCAGCAGTACGACCCACACTGAAGCTTTCTTT. Its translation is CASSTTHTEAFF.

The chain is built from TRBV20-1 and TRBJ2-1; D perhaps matches TRBD2 (6 bases). Trimming removed 6 bases from V and 15 bases from J, with 9 bases in between. Germline loops: CDR1 DFQATT, CDR2 SNEGSKA (reference sequence). The CDR3 length is 8 residues. CDR3 loop: CSAREWFF. The DNA of the CDR3 is TGCAGTGCCCGGGAGTGGTTCTTC.

This clonotype was observed a handful of times. The V call is TRBV20-1, the J call TRBJ2-3; TRBD2 matches at 11 bases. The junction had 10 bases not matched to a gene; V was cut back by 5 bases and J by 3 bases. The CDR3 has 16 residues. Germline V gene lookup returns CDR1 DFQATT and CDR2 SNEGSKA (reference sequence). The CDR3 sequence is CSAEVAGGLLTDTQYF. CDR3 in DNA: TGCAGTGCTGAGGTAGCGGGGGGGCTTCTAACAGATACGCAGTATTTT.

V is TRBV9 and J is TRBJ2-7, with TRBD2 matching 7 bases. Germline loops: CDR1 SGDLS, CDR2 YYNGEE. Unmatched junction bases numbered 7, after V lost 4 bases and J lost 6 bases. The CDR3 has 13 residues. CDR3 protein: CASSILSGGEQYF. DNA of the CDR3: TGTGCCAGCAGCATCTTATCGGGGGGCGAGCAGTACTTC.

CDR3 bases: TGTGCCAGCAGCTTACGAGCCCACAGGGGGCCGGATTCACCCCTCCACTTT. Its translation is CASSLRAHRGPDSPLHF. V and J are TRBV7-6 and TRBJ1-6; TRBD1 aligns across 9 bases. Germline trimming cut 2 bases from V and 8 bases from J; bases unmatched to any gene: 10. This CDR3 is 17 amino acids long. Germline V gene lookup returns CDR1 SGHVS and CDR2 FNYEAQ.

This chain connects TRBV6-2 or TRBV6-3 to TRBJ2-7, with TRBD1 identical over 10 bases. The CDR3 spans 16 residues. The germline CDR1 and CDR2 sequences are MNHEY and SVGEGT. With 5 bases clipped from V and 3 bases from J, the junction kept 10 bases outside the gene matches. The CDR3 reads CASSHRPRDRGYEQYF. The CDR3 nucleotides are TGTGCCAGCAGTCACCGTCCCCGGGACAGGGGCTACGAGCAGTACTTC.

CDR3 protein: CASSLGGGGSNQPQHF. For the CDR3, the DNA is TGTGCCAGCAGTCTAGGGGGGGGCGGGAGCAATCAGCCCCAGCATTTT. The chain recombines TRBV12-3 or TRBV12-4 with TRBJ1-5; D perhaps matches TRBD1 (6 bases). The V gene lost 5 bases and the J gene lost 1 base, with 15 bases spanning the gap. There are 16 residues in the CDR3.

The chain carries TRBV4-2 and TRBJ2-1; D is unclear. CDR1 and CDR2 from the germline V gene are LGHNA and YNFKEQ. The CDR3 has 17 residues. Deletions cut 0 bases from V and 3 bases from J, with 15 bases between. For the CDR3, the DNA is TGTGCCAGCAGCCAAGAAGCTGGTTCCGAACTCTACAATGAGCAGTTCTTC. The encoded protein is CASSQEAGSELYNEQFF.

This clonotype was seen a few times. The chain joins TRBV10-3 to TRBJ2-4; 9 nucleotides align to TRBD1. The J call is in doubt because the DNA end fits TRBJ2-7 better. CDR1 and CDR2 (germline): ENHRY, SYGVKD. This CDR3 has 16 amino acids. The CDR3 region is CAISDGQGKRDYEQYF. CDR3 in DNA: TGTGCCATCAGTGACGGACAGGGGAAGAGGGACTACGAGCAGTACTTC.

The V call is TRBV29-1, the J call TRBJ2-6, with TRBD1 identical over 9 bases. Per germline, CDR1 SQVTM and CDR2 ANQGSEA. The J segment lost 1 base and the V segment lost 0 bases, leaving 4 bases of the junction unmatched. This CDR3 is 17 amino acids long. This CDR3 reads CSVEDPGTGSGANVLTF. In DNA form, the CDR3 reads TGCAGCGTTGAAGATCCCGGGACAGGGTCTGGGGCCAACGTCCTGACTTTC.

There are a few counts of this clonotype. The chain uses TRBV7-2 and TRBJ1-2; the D gene is possibly TRBD1 (6 bases). Germline CDR1 reads SGHTA; CDR2 reads FQGNSA. The length of the CDR3 is 13 residues. V was trimmed by 11 bases and J by 7 bases, leaving 20 bases between them. The CDR3 coding sequence is TGTGCCGCACGGGGGCAGGGAATCCCTGGCTACACCTTC. It yields the protein CAARGQGIPGYTF. Using reference TRBV7-2 and TRBJ1-2 for the parts outside the CDR3, the full variable domain is GAGVSQSPSNKVTEKGKDVELRCDPISGHTALYWYRQSLGQGLEFLIYFQGNSAPDKSGLPSDRFSAERTGGSVSTLTIQRTQQEDSAVYLCAARGQGIPGYTFGSGTRLTVV.

This clonotype was recorded a few times. The rearrangement joins TRBV12-3 or TRBV12-4 to TRBJ2-1; D may be TRBD2 (6 bases). V was pared by 2 bases and J by 6 bases, with 14 bases between. There are 15 residues in the CDR3. The CDR3: CASSLIRGSINEQFF. The CDR3 region has the DNA TGTGCCAGCAGTTTAATTCGGGGGAGCATCAATGAGCAGTTCTTC.

The chain employs TRBV20-1 and TRBJ2-5, with TRBD1 matching over 10 bases. TRBJ2-7 explains the end of the DNA better; the J call may be wrong. The CDR3 has 15 residues. Germline V CDR1 and CDR2: DFQATT, SNEGSKA (reference sequence). DNA for the CDR3: TGCAGTGCTAGAGACCCACGGACAGGGGGGGCCGAGCAGTACTTC. Amino acid sequence: CSARDPRTGGAEQYF.

The chain has TRBV7-9 and TRBJ2-3; no clear D. This CDR3 has 11 residues. The V gene lost 8 bases and the J gene lost 4 bases, with 7 bases spanning the gap. Germline CDR1 and CDR2: SEHNR and FQNEAQ (reference sequence). The CDR3 bases are TGTGCCAGCTCTAGGTCAGATACGCAGTATTTT. Its translation is CASSRSDTQYF.

The chain combines TRBV6-2 or TRBV6-3 with TRBJ1-1, with D possibly being TRBD1 (6 bases). V shed 5 bases and J shed 1 base, with 8 bases lying between them. This CDR3 has 13 amino acids. CDR1 and CDR2 from the germline V gene are MNHEY and SVGEGT. CDR3 residues: CASSTGRNTEAFF. CDR3 coding DNA: TGTGCCAGCAGTACAGGGCGGAACACTGAAGCTTTCTTT.

CDR3 in DNA: TGCGCCAGCAGCTTGGAGGGACTAGCGGGAATGGGGGAGCAGTTCTTC. Its translation is CASSLEGLAGMGEQFF. The V and J genes are TRBV5-1 and TRBJ2-1; 13 nucleotides match TRBD2. J was trimmed by 10 bases and V by 0 bases; bases with no gene match: 7. This CDR3 is built from 16 residues. The germline V gene encodes CDR1 SGHRS and CDR2 YFSETQ. The full variable domain, rest sourced from reference TRBV5-1 and TRBJ2-1, is KAGVTQTPRYLIKTRGQQVTLSCSPISGHRSVSWYQQTPGQGLQFLFEYFSETQRNKGNFPGRFSGRQFSNSRSEMNVSTLELGDSALYLCASSLEGLAGMGEQFFGPGTRLTVL.

The chain recombines TRBV5-1 with TRBJ2-7; D remains unclear. V lost 1 base and J 3 bases, leaving 14 bases between the germline ends. Germline CDR1 SGHRS, CDR2 YFSETQ. The length of the CDR3 is 15 residues. The CDR3 spells CASSLLVGPDYEQYF. The CDR3 DNA reads TGCGCCAGCAGCTTGCTCGTTGGACCGGACTACGAGCAGTACTTC.

This clonotype was observed a few times. The V and J genes are TRBV7-6 and TRBJ2-1, with D perhaps matching TRBD2 (6 bases). Trimming pared 5 bases from V and 8 bases from J, leaving 16 bases between. CDR3 length equals 14 residues. Germline assignment: CDR1 SGHVS and CDR2 FNYEAQ. In nucleotides, the CDR3 is TGTGCCAGCAGCCGGGACTGGGTTACAGATGAGCAGTTCTTC. This gives the protein CASSRDWVTDEQFF.

The chain couples TRBV20-1 to TRBJ1-1; TRBD1 agrees at 9 bases. V gave up 3 bases and J gave up 1 base; unmatched junction bases: 3. Germline-derived CDR1 and CDR2 are DFQATT and SNEGSKA (reference sequence). The length of the CDR3 is 14 residues. The CDR3 sequence: CSARETGGNTEAFF. In DNA form, the CDR3 reads TGCAGTGCTAGGGAGACAGGGGGGAACACTGAAGCTTTCTTT.

This clonotype has just one count. The J gene is TRBJ2-5, the V gene TRBV7-3; 14 positions agree with TRBD2. V lost 5 bases to trimming and J lost 4 bases; unmatched junction nucleotides: 3. The CDR3 has 15 residues. The V gene's germline CDR1 is SGHTA and CDR2 FQGTGA. The CDR3: CASSAGLAGGETQYF. Here the CDR3 DNA reads TGTGCCAGCAGCGCCGGACTAGCGGGGGGAGAGACCCAGTACTTC.

The chain employs TRBV5-1 and TRBJ1-1, with D unresolved. This CDR3 comprises 15 residues. V lost 0 bases and J 0 bases, leaving 9 bases between the germline ends. Germline V CDR1 and CDR2: SGHRS, YFSETQ. This CDR3 is CASSLGAVLNTEAFF. CDR3 nucleotides: TGCGCCAGCAGCTTGGGGGCAGTTTTGAACACTGAAGCTTTCTTT.

The chain joins TRBV24-1 to TRBJ2-1; a possible D gene is TRBD2 (5 bases). This CDR3 comprises 15 residues. Trimming shortened V by 0 bases and J by 5 bases, and 10 bases separated the two germline ends. Germline assignment: CDR1 KGHDR and CDR2 SFDVKD. CDR3 loop: CATSDLGGSDNEQFF. DNA for the CDR3: TGTGCCACCAGTGATTTGGGAGGATCCGACAATGAGCAGTTCTTC.

V is TRBV3-1 and J is TRBJ2-5, with 7 positions matching TRBD2. CDR3 length: 15 amino acids. Germline V gives CDR1 LGHDT, CDR2 YNNKEL (reference sequence). V gave up 1 base and J gave up 2 bases; unmatched junction bases: 4. The CDR3, as DNA: TGTGCCAGCAGCCAAGTTGCGGGGGTACAAGAGACCCAGTACTTC. Translated, it gives CASSQVAGVQETQYF.

This chain connects TRBV6-2 or TRBV6-3 to TRBJ2-1; a weak D match, TRBD2 (7 bases). Trimming pared 6 bases from V and 5 bases from J, leaving 17 bases between. The CDR3 spans 15 residues. Germline CDR1 reads MNHEY; CDR2 reads SVGEGT. The CDR3 region is CASSPGGGEDNEQFF. For the CDR3, the DNA is TGTGCCAGCAGCCCCGGCGGGGGCGAAGACAATGAGCAGTTCTTC.

A few counts support this clonotype. The J gene is TRBJ2-6, the V gene TRBV27; no definite D call. The ends were cut back, 8 bases at V and 0 bases at J, with 11 bases in the middle. The length of the CDR3 is 15 residues. Germline values: CDR1 MNHEY, CDR2 SMNVEV (reference sequence). The CDR3 bases are TGTGCCAGCGGTCCAAGGTTCTCTGGGGCCAACGTCCTGACTTTC. Protein: CASGPRFSGANVLTF.

This chain links TRBV28 with TRBJ1-5; 7 positions match TRBD1. The germline V gene encodes CDR1 MDHEN and CDR2 SYDVKM. The CDR3 covers 14 residues. The V gene end was trimmed by 7 bases and the J gene end by 3 bases; junction bases not matched to a gene: 6. Here the CDR3 reads CASNGQGDNQPQHF. CDR3 nucleotides: TGTGCCAGCAATGGTCAGGGGGACAATCAGCCCCAGCATTTT.

V and J are TRBV12-3 or TRBV12-4 and TRBJ2-7; 8 bases map to TRBD2. Trimming took 5 bases from V and 4 from J; bases not matched to a gene: 4. This CDR3 is built from 13 residues. CDR3 loop: CASSREGKYEQYF. The CDR3 region has the DNA TGTGCCAGCAGTCGGGAGGGAAAGTACGAGCAGTACTTC.